This TCR beta chain was retrieved from a study of blood T cell repertoires in COVID-19. Overall study context: Specimens from acute and convalescent COVID-19 originated in the United States, Italy and Spain. Nucleic acid was either cDNA or gDNA, and it came from T cells, B-cell-depleted T cells, or PBMCs.

As handled by the study authors: Reference gene primer amplification in the assay estimated nucleated cell counts. The table came from immunoSEQ multiplex PCR; TCRdb's copy has only in-frame clones and leaves some out. For V, J and clone size, that table is used; D and trimming come from the DNA. The data show approximately 200,000 clones, about 90% seen once. The CDR3 has 14 amino acids. Germline V lookup: CDR1 MNHEY, CDR2 SVGAGI. V was clipped by 7 bases and J by 6 bases; unmatched bases: 8. The chain employs TRBV6-5 and TRBJ1-1; 10 bases agree with TRBD1. Sequencing was carried out using peripheral blood. This sequence originates from a man aged 35 to 55 with active or convalescent COVID-19. CDR3 amino acids: CASKNDRGPSEAFF. The CDR3 DNA follows: TGTGCCAGCAAAAACGACAGGGGGCCTTCTGAAGCTTTCTTT.